The source of this T cell receptor (beta chain) is a study of untreated major depressive disorder. The repertoire was sequenced with immunoSEQ multiplex PCR; TCRdb's copy has only in-frame clones and lacks some. The sample lists 10,000 to 15,000 clones; about nine tenths were seen once. Overall study findings and caveats: TRBV05-01 (Vbeta 5.1) usage was higher in CD4+ T cells of depressed patients than controls.

With regard to this clone: Its antigen remains unidentified.

This CDR3 comprises 15 residues. Germline V lookup: CDR1 SQVTM, CDR2 ANQGSEA. With V trimmed by 3 bases and J by 4 bases, 6 bases remained unmatched. The gene calls are TRBV29-1 and TRBJ1-3, with 10 bases fitting TRBD1. What was sequenced was CD4+ T cells from PBMCs. The TCR originated in a man aged 25-45 years with major depressive disorder. This CDR3 is CSVEGQGISGNTIYF. CDR3 coding DNA: TGCAGCGTTGAGGGACAGGGGATCTCCGGAAACACCATATATTTT.